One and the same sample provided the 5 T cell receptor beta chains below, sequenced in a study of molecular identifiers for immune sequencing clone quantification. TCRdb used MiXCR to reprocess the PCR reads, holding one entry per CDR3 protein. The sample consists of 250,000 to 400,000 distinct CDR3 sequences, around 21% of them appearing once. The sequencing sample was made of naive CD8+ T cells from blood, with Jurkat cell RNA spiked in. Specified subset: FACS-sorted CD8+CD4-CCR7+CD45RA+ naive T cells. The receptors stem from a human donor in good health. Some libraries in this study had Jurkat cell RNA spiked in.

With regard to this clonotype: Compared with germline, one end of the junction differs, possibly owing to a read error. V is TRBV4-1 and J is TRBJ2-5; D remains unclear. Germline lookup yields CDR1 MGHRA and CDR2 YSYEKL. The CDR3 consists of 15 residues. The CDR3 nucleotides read TGCGCCAGCAGCCTTCTAGTGAGCGACCAAAAGACCCAGTACTTC. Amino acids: CASSLLVSDQKTQYF.

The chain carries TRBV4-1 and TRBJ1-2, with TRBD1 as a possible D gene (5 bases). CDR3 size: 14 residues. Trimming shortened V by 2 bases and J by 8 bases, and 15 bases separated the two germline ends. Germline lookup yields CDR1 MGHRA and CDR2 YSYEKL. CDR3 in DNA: TGCGCCAGCAGCCAAACTGGGGGGTTTGGAGGCTACACCTTC. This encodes CASSQTGGFGGYTF.

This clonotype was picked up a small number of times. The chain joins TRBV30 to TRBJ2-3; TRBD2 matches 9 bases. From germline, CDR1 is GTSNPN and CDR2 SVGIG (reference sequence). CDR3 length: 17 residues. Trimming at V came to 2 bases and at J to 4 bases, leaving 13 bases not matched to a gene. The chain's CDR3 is CAWSWGYSGSSADTQYF. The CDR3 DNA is TGTGCCTGGAGTTGGGGCTATAGCGGGAGTAGCGCAGATACGCAGTATTTT.

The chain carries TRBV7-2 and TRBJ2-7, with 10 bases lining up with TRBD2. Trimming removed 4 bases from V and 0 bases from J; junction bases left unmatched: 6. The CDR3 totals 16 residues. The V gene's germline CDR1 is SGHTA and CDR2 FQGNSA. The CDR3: CASSSTSGIDSYEQYF. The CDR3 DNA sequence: TGTGCCAGCAGCTCCACTAGCGGGATAGACTCCTACGAGCAGTACTTC. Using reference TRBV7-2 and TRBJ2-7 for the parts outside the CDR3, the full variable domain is GAGVSQSPSNKVTEKGKDVELRCDPISGHTALYWYRQSLGQGLEFLIYFQGNSAPDKSGLPSDRFSAERTGGSVSTLTIQRTQQEDSAVYLCASSSTSGIDSYEQYFGPGTRLTVT.

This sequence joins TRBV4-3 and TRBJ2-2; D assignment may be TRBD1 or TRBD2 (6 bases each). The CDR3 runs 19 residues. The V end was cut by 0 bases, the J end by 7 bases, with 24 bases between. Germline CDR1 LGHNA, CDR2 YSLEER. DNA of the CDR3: TGCGCCAGCAGCCAAGATTCTATATTGTACAGGGAGGATATCGGGGAGCTGTTTTTT. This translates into CASSQDSILYREDIGELFF.